These 2 T cell receptor beta chains came from one sample sequenced in a study of identical twins. Using its own MiXCR run on the 5' RACE reads, TCRdb lists one record per CDR3 protein. Among under 1 million distinct CDR3 sequences listed, about 12% were seen once. These sequences were also reported in another study, on yellow fever vaccine responses in identical twins.

Sequenced material: PBMCs. The source is a woman aged 18-29 years in good health.

This clonotype was observed a few times. The chain employs TRBV3-1 and TRBJ2-1, with 8 bases lining up with TRBD2. V shed 6 bases and J 2 bases; nucleotides not matched to a gene: 12. Germline V lookup: CDR1 LGHDT, CDR2 YNNKEL (reference sequence). The CDR3 consists of 17 residues. The CDR3 region has the DNA TGTGCCAGCAGTTCCCGAGCCGGGACTAGAACCTACAATGAGCAGTTCTTC. It yields the protein CASSSRAGTRTYNEQFF.

This clonotype has only a few counts. The V gene is TRBV29-1, the J gene TRBJ2-7, with 8 bases fitting TRBD1. There are 14 residues in the CDR3. Germline CDR1 SQVTM, CDR2 ANQGSEA. V shed 4 bases, J shed 0 bases, and the junction held 5 bases outside the gene matches. The CDR3 DNA reads as TGCAGCGTTGCGAGGACAGGGAGCTCCTACGAGCAGTACTTC. Encoded protein: CSVARTGSSYEQYF.